This T cell receptor (beta chain) was obtained from a study of cytomegalovirus exposure and HLA in healthy donors (dated 2017 in TCRdb). With regard to the full study: According to an earlier analysis of around 600 of the donors, some 170 million T cells yielded over 90 million unique TCR beta sequences and about 300 Gb of sequence data. An early release that covered about 600 HLA-typed donors contained around 300 gigabases of sequencing data and approximately 85 million unique TCR sequences. Of the 398 genotyped donors, 75% to 85% were placed in the genetic ancestry cluster associated with self-reported Caucasian donors. The study aimed to test whether signatures of past pathogen exposure could be identified by cataloging public T cell receptors. Using immunosequencing, the study profiled T cell repertoires from fewer than 700 subjects and related those repertoires to cytomegalovirus serostatus. Besides the first cohort of around 700 subjects, a separate validation cohort made up of roughly 120 different subjects was used. To predict cytomegalovirus infection status, the study brought together high-throughput TCR immunosequencing, statistical association of individual TCRs with disease status, and machine learning. To study patterns of TCR occurrence, a later analysis re-analyzed previously published TCR beta repertoires from around 660 donors and added high-resolution HLA genotyping. Rather than drawing on any new phenotypic data, the later analysis identified candidate immune exposures from TCR beta sequences and the way those sequences occurred across donors. An earlier analysis of several hundred of the donors applied high-throughput TCR beta sequencing to assess whether each TCR beta V gene segment acted as functional or pseudogenic. Donor age, sex, ethnicity and CMV serostatus were collected together with the repertoire data. In a later genetic analysis, genome-wide SNP genotypes for about three fifths of the roughly 670 donors were used, and that subset was treated as a discovery cohort. All discovery cohort repertoires had been generated using a single sequencing platform. HLA typing covered class I and class II loci at four-digit resolution. Typing coverage varied by locus: roughly 629-640 donors for A, B, C, DRB1 and DQB1; about 520 for DQA1; around 570 for DPA1; roughly 450 for DPB1. A few DR-DQ haplotypes were treated as single units for association and clustering because of strong linkage in the cohort. Among some 410 genotyped donors of the cohort, an average of around 250,000 unique TCR beta nucleotide sequences was sequenced per donor, of which 15% to 20% were non-productive.

The cohort comprised 710 or so healthy bone marrow donors. Cohort members were all nominally healthy when sampled, although unrecorded immune exposures were likely present. The donor tested CMV seropositive, placing the donor among the 289 seropositive members of the cohort. Each donor provided a peripheral blood sample, and peripheral blood mononuclear cells were used for TCR beta sequencing. Genomic DNA extraction from the blood cell samples was performed with the Qiagen DNeasy Blood Extraction Kit. The germline V gene gives CDR1 as SGHAT and CDR2 as FQNNGV. Trimming removed 0 bases from V and 10 bases from J, leaving 10 bases between the germline ends. Its CDR3 holds 13 amino acids, cysteine through phenylalanine. The kept DNA is CDR3 alone, 39 bases in frame from the first base. Details on this clone: Its antigen is currently not known. One base away there is no much larger clone; base qualities are not given.

Library preparation employed the immunoSEQ multiplex PCR assay. For the multiplex PCR, a mixture combining 60 forward primers for TCR Vbeta segments and 13 reverse primers for TCR Jbeta segments was used. Amplification of the CDR3 region of rearranged TCR beta genes was performed with a multiplex PCR assay on genomic DNA. The Illumina HiSeq System was used to sequence the amplified TCR beta libraries as 87-base-pair reads. As for the original processing: A later analysis counted tens of millions of unique TCR beta chains across the 670 or so repertoires, and some 11 million of these chains were shared by at least two donors. A nearest-neighbor algorithm error-corrected the raw reads and collapsed the reads into unique sequences, merging closely related sequences to remove PCR and sequencing errors. CDR3 sequences were aligned to IMGT reference sequences to assign V, D and J gene segments. For a sequence to be retained, at least a six-nucleotide match to both a V gene segment and a J gene segment was required. Rearrangements were called productive when the CDR3 lacked stop codons and stayed in frame with V and J; all others were non-productive. Following IMGT convention, CDR3 was defined as the stretch from the second conserved V-encoded cysteine to the conserved J-encoded phenylalanine. The earlier analysis of 500 to 650 of the donors excluded any sequence lacking an unambiguous match to a single V gene segment. An earlier analysis of 500 to 600 of the donors classified V segments as functional when productive rearrangements were above 56.7% and as segregating when the standard deviation between donors was above 5%. A statistical classification framework was built to diagnose cytomegalovirus status from the catalog of TCR beta chain sequences. In a later analysis, V and J genes were assigned by comparing TCR nucleotide sequences against IMGT/GENE-DB human TR gene sequences. The TCRdist pipeline was used in a later analysis to assign CDR3 sequences and most-parsimonious VDJ recombination scenarios. A later analysis defined each TCR beta chain by its CDR3 amino acid sequence plus V-gene family, and excluded reads lacking a unique V-gene family. As a way to deal with suspected cross-contamination and a sequencing artifact, a later analysis dropped under 600 nucleotide sequences that were highly shared and had low generation probability. A later analysis calculated a clonal expansion index for each public chain from normalized within-repertoire ranks of inferred template counts. A later analysis computed generation probabilities with a VDJ recombination model fitted to out-of-frame rearrangements, and checked the results against IGoR. In a later analysis, TCR-TCR, TCR-HLA and TCR-CMV co-occurrence was scored with hypergeometric tests, and a repertoire-size bias correction was applied to TCR pairs. In a later analysis, false discovery rates were estimated by permuting HLA or CMV assignments 20 times. In a later analysis, co-occurring TCRs were grouped using DBSCAN, with TCRdist sequence similarity added in when clustering inside HLA-allele-positive subsets. For co-occurrence clustering, repertoires with fewer than 30,000 or more than 120,000 public chains were excluded, along with a handful of repertoires with anomalous nucleotide sharing. In its TCRdb copy, this immuneACCESS table keeps in-frame sequences only and misses some clones. Where compared with another copy, unresolved V genes explain less than half of these, and the others have no known cause. V and J calls and clone size are given by that table; D and trimming were obtained from the DNA. In this sample the table shows under 130,000 clones, approximately 79% of which occur a single time. The top ten constitute approximately 3.7% of the sample.

Broad study findings and their caveats: A later analysis associated 16,951 TCR beta sequences with specific HLA alleles at a false discovery rate of 0.05. A few of the identified cytomegalovirus-associated TCR beta chains were confirmed in vitro to be specific for cytomegalovirus antigens. Because counts were too low, approximately 15 rarely observed V segments, including chromosome 9 orphons, were excluded from the earlier analysis of 587 of the donors. Most TCR sequences were seen in very few donors, while some public TCRs were found in many individuals. A later analysis found that HLA-associated TCR beta chains were more clonally expanded and had lower generation probabilities than equally common non-associated chains. In an earlier analysis of some 500 of the donors, most TCR beta V segments appeared in productive rearrangements about 87% or about 30% of the time, broadly matching IMGT annotations. Roughly uniform sequencing depth across donors was assumed in presence/absence analyses, although this assumption may not hold. It was suggested by the authors that the approach could potentially be generalized to other disease states and immunological phenotypes. HLA typing was unavailable for some donors at each locus, so association tests used only the typed subset. For the cohort, immune exposure information was limited to CMV serostatus. When HLA alleles, especially DR and DQ, strongly co-occurred, attributing TCR associations to individual alleles was difficult. The cohort was sequenced for TCR beta chains only, and without alpha or paired-chain data the features that could be detected were limited. In a later analysis, TCR association rates were found to vary across HLA loci, with the most associated TCRs seen for DRB1 alleles and the fewest for HLA-C alleles. Linkage disequilibrium might explain the correlated functional status among segregating V segments, but an unknown experimental factor could not be excluded. A cluster of highly shared sequence variants was judged likely to be a technical artifact of the sequencing pipeline. A later genetic analysis reported fewer N-insertions in productive TCRs among donors in an Asian-associated ancestry cluster than the 666-donor mean. The classifier was reported to diagnose cytomegalovirus status with high specificity and sensitivity in both the original cohort and the validation cohort. Some IMGT-functional V segments, including TRBV6-2 and TRBV6-3, could not be told apart with the 87-base-pair reads, so those segments were excluded. Most CMV-associated TCR beta chains appeared to be HLA-restricted in a later analysis, and the HLA associations seemed to be driven largely by CMV exposure. A later genetic analysis associated a missense DCLRE1C variant with V-gene and J-gene trimming of TCR beta chains, and an independent cohort replicated the association. Several of the top co-occurrence clusters appeared to be linked to parvovirus B19, influenza, CMV and Epstein-Barr virus, according to a later analysis. A further reported finding was that TCR beta sequences accurately predicted the HLA-A and HLA-B alleles for most subjects in the first cohort. The study listed 150 to 200 TCR beta chains as associated with cytomegalovirus.

Specimen: PBMCs. The rearrangement combines TRBV11-2 with TRBJ1-5, with the D gene call left open. This TCR was recovered from a man aged 50 to 59 in good health and CMV-seropositive. The nucleotides are TGTGCCAGCAGCTTAGACGGCGGGTACCCCCAGCATTTT. Its amino acids are CASSLDGGYPQHF. The reference TRBV11-2 and TRBJ1-5 proteins fill in what lies around the CDR3, so the full variable domain reads EAGVAQSPRYKIIEKRQSVAFWCNPISGHATLYWYQQILGQGPKLLIQFQNNGVVDDSQLPKDRFSAERLKGVDSTLKIQPAKLEDSAVYLCASSLDGGYPQHFGDGTRLSIL.